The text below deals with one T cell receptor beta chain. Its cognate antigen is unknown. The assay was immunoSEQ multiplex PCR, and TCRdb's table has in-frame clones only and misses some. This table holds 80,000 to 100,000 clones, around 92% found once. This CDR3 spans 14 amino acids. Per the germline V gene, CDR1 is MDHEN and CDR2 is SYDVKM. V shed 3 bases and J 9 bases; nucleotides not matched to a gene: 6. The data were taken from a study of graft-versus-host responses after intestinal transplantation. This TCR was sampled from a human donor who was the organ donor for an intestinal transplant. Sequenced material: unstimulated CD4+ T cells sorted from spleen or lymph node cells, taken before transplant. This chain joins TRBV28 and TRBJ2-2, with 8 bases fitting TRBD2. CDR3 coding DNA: TGTGCCAGCAGTTTGACGGGGGGGACCAGGGAGCTGTTTTTT. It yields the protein CASSLTGGTRELFF.